This entry lists 8 T cell receptor beta chains sequenced from one sample in a study of spatial heterogeneity in lung cancer (dated by TCRdb to about 2019). Library method: 5' RACE. The sequencer was a NextSeq 500. TCRdb cleaned the public reads at Q25 with fastp, built clones with MiXCR and kept in-frame beta chains. Identical CDR3 protein sequences are pooled into one entry, listed with their most common genes and DNA. The sample table records 4,000 to 5,500 distinct CDR3 sequences; around 19% of these occur just once. The leading ten clones occupy roughly 22% of the sample. In light of the paper, this sample's time point label describes: sample taken at primary tumor resection. For TCR sequencing, whole RNA was extracted from tumor and nontumor lung tissue, or from cryopreserved PBMC samples, and no cell sorting was done. The sample in question was normal lung tissue next to the tumor, obtained at surgery. The receptors shown here come from a male donor with early-stage non-small cell lung cancer.

This clonotype is labeled as medium-sized (0.01 to 0.1%). The library was designed around alpha chains, so this beta chain is a stray read whose abundance carries little weight. The CDR3 sequence is CASAPGTASNEQFF. CDR3 in DNA: TGTGCCAGCGCCCCCGGGACAGCTAGCAATGAGCAGTTCTTC. J is TRBJ2-1 and V is TRBV2; 7 nucleotides align to TRBD1. CDR1 is SNHLY and CDR2 is FYNNEI in the germline V gene. Trimming took 8 bases from V and 6 from J; bases not matched to a gene: 10. The CDR3 runs to 14 residues. The full variable domain, completed using reference TRBV2 and TRBJ2-1, is EPEVTQTPSHQVTQMGQEVILRCVPISNHLYFYWYRQILGQKVEFLVSFYNNEISEKSEIFDDQFSVERPDGSNFTLKIRSTKLEDSAMYFCASAPGTASNEQFFGPGTRLTVL.

By share, this clonotype counts as medium-sized. Within a library made for alpha chains, this beta chain is off target, and its count is uninformative. The chain uses TRBV29-1 and TRBJ2-5; D unresolved. In germline, CDR1 is SQVTM, CDR2 ANQGSEA. The ends were cut back, 4 bases at V and 4 bases at J, with 13 bases in the middle. This CDR3 has 13 residues. CDR3 DNA sequence: TGCAGCGTTGCCACCTTCGGTCCAGAGACCCAGTACTTC. Residues: CSVATFGPETQYF.

In this sample, this clonotype is medium-sized. This beta chain is an unintended read in a library built for alpha chains; its size means little. This chain joins TRBV6-1 and TRBJ2-5, with TRBD2 matching 8 bases. CDR1 is MNHNS and CDR2 is SASEGT in the germline V gene. V gave up 4 bases and J gave up 3 bases; unmatched junction bases: 1. The CDR3 is made up of 13 amino acids. The CDR3 sequence is CASSGTSKETQYF. The CDR3, as DNA: TGTGCCAGCAGTGGGACTAGCAAAGAGACCCAGTACTTC.

This clonotype rates as medium-sized (0.01 to 0.1%). The library was designed around alpha chains, so this beta chain is a stray read whose abundance carries little weight. The chain uses TRBV28 and TRBJ1-1; D is unclear. V was pared by 6 bases and J by 10 bases, with 12 bases between. Germline V gene lookup returns CDR1 MDHEN and CDR2 SYDVKM. The CDR3 loop spans 11 amino acids. Written as DNA, the CDR3 is TGTGCCAGCAGCTACCCTTCGGGAGCTTTCTTT. Protein sequence: CASSYPSGAFF. The variable domain in full, completed from reference TRBV28 and TRBJ1-1, reads DVKVTQSSRYLVKRTGEKVFLECVQDMDHENMFWYRQDPGLGLRLIYFSYDVKMKEKGDIPEGYSVSREKKERFSLILESASTNQTSMYLCASSYPSGAFFGQGTRLTVV.

This clonotype was found a few times. This beta chain is an unintended read in a library built for alpha chains; its size means little. V usage is TRBV29-1 and J usage is TRBJ2-2; D tentatively reads TRBD1 or TRBD2 (5 bases each). CDR1 SQVTM and CDR2 ANQGSEA come from the germline V gene. The CDR3 runs 15 residues. The V end lost 6 bases, the J end lost 2 bases, and 16 bases lay between the germline ends. This CDR3 is CSVKGVGGNTGELFF. The DNA for the CDR3 is TGCAGCGTCAAAGGGGTTGGAGGTAACACCGGGGAGCTGTTTTTT.

Judged by abundance, this clonotype is medium-sized. As an off-target read in a library built for alpha chains, this beta chain has a frequency of little significance. The gene calls are TRBV29-1 and TRBJ2-3, with unresolved D. The CDR3 has 14 amino acids. V was clipped by 4 bases and J by 6 bases, with 17 bases between them. Germline V gene lookup returns CDR1 SQVTM and CDR2 ANQGSEA. CDR3 in DNA: TGCAGCGTTGGTGTGGGAATCCCCGGGGATACGCAGTATTTT. Amino acids: CSVGVGIPGDTQYF.

This clonotype rates as medium-sized. Since the CDR3 does not end with the conserved phenylalanine or tryptophan, this likely comes from a read error. In a library made to pick up alpha chains, this beta chain is a stray read with a size that means little. The genes are TRBV2 and TRBJ2-3; 9 bases are shared with TRBD2. Unmatched junction bases numbered 9, after V lost 5 bases and J lost 0 bases. CDR1 SNHLY and CDR2 FYNNEI come from the germline V gene. This CDR3 has 17 residues. CDR3: CASSFDSSGESTDTQYS. DNA for the CDR3: TGTGCCAGCAGTTTTGACTCTAGCGGGGAAAGCACAGATACGCAGTATTCT.

By proportion, this clonotype is medium-sized (0.01 to 0.1%). With the library built for alpha chains, this beta chain is off target and its frequency is not meaningful. CDR3 in DNA: TGTGCCAGCAGGGGGGACAGGGGCTCCTACAATGAGCAGTTCTTC. Encoded protein: CASRGDRGSYNEQFF. The chain couples TRBV6-4 to TRBJ2-1; 10 nucleotides agree with TRBD1. Unmatched junction bases numbered 2, after V lost 6 bases and J lost 0 bases. Germline CDR1 reads MRHNA; CDR2 reads SNTAGT. The CDR3 sequence is 15 residues long.